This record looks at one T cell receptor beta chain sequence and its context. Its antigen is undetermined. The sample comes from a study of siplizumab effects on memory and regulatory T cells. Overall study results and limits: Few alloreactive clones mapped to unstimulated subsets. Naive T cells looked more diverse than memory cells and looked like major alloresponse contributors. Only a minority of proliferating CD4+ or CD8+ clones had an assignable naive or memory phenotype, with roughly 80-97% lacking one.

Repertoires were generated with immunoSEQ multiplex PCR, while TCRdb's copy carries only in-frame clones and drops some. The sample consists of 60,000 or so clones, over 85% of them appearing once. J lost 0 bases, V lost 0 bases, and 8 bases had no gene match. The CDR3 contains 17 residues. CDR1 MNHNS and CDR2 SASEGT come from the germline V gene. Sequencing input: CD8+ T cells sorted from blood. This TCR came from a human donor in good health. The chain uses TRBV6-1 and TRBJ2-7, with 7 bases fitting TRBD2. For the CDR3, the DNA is TGTGCCAGCAGTGAAGCCCGACTAGCTGCGAGCTCCTACGAGCAGTACTTC. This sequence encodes CASSEARLAASSYEQYF.